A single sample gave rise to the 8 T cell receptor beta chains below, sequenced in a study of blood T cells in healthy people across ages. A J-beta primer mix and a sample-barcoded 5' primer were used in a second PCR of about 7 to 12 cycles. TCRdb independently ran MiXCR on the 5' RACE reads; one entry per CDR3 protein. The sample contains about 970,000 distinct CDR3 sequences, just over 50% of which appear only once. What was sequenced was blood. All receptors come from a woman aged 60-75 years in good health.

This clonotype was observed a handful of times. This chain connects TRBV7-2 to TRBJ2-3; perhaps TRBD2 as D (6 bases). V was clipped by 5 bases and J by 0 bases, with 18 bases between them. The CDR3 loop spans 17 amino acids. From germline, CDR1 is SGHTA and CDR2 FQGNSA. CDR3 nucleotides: TGTGCCAGCAGCCCCCCTAGCGCCCCGGTTAGCACAGATACGCAGTATTTT. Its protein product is CASSPPSAPVSTDTQYF.

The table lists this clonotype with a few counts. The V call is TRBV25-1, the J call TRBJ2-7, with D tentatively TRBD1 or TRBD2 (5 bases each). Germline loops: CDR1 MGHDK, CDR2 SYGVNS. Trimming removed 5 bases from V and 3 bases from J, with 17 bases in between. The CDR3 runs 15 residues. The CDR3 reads CASSWRGAGDYEQYF. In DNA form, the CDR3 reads TGTGCCAGCAGTTGGAGAGGGGCAGGAGACTACGAGCAGTACTTC.

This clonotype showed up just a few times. CDR3: CASSLRGAQPQHF. CDR3 coding DNA: TGTGCCAGCAGCTTACGCGGGGCCCAGCCCCAGCATTTT. The chain carries TRBV7-2 and TRBJ1-5; tentatively, D is TRBD1 (5 bases). V was trimmed by 2 bases and J by 7 bases, leaving 9 bases between them. Germline V gene lookup returns CDR1 SGHTA and CDR2 FQGNSA. The CDR3 is made up of 13 amino acids.

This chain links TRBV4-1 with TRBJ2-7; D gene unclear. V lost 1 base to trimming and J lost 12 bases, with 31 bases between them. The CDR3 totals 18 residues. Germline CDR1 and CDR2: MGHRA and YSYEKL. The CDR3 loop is CASSQGVQLSTKVETRYF. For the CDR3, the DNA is TGCGCCAGCAGCCAAGGGGTCCAGCTCAGTACAAAGGTTGAGACCCGGTACTTC.

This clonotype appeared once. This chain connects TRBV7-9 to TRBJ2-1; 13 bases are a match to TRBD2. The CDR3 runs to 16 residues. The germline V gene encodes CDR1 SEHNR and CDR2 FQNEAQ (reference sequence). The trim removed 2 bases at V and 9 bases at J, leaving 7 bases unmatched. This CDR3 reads CASSLPLAGGKSEQFF. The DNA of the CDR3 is TGTGCCAGCAGCTTACCACTAGCGGGAGGGAAGAGTGAGCAGTTCTTC.

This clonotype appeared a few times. The CDR3 coding sequence is TGTGCCAGCAGTTCCGGGAGAAACCCCTACGAGCAGTACTTC. As protein: CASSSGRNPYEQYF. The chain carries TRBV6-2 or TRBV6-3 and TRBJ2-7; a weak D match, TRBD2 (6 bases). Trimming shortened V by 4 bases and J by 2 bases, and 12 bases separated the two germline ends. Germline V CDR1 and CDR2: MNHEY, SVGEGT. The CDR3 spans 14 residues.

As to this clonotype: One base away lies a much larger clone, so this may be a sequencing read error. The CDR3 here is CASRRGQENLYGYTF. Written as DNA, the CDR3 is TGTGCCAGCAGAAGGGGACAGGAGAATCTATATGGCTACACCTTC. The rearrangement uses TRBV6-5 and TRBJ1-2; 8 nucleotides align to TRBD1. CDR3 length: 15 residues. Germline V gene lookup returns CDR1 MNHEY and CDR2 SVGAGI. With V trimmed by 6 bases and J by 5 bases, 11 bases remained unmatched.

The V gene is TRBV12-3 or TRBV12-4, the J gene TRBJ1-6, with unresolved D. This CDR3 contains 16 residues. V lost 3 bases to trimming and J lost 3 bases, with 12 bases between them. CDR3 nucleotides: TGTGCCAGCAGTTTGGAGGGAAGAGGCTATAATTCACCCCTCCACTTT. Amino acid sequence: CASSLEGRGYNSPLHF.